The rows below give T cell receptor beta chains drawn from one sample of a study of OX40 agonist ivuxolimab in advanced cancers. Here immunoSEQ multiplex PCR was the method, and the copy in TCRdb shows in-frame clones only, minus some. The table has about 24,000 clones, approximately 85% seen once. The starting material was CD4+ or CD8+ T cells sorted from blood, obtained in a trial of the OX40 agonist ivuxolimab. The receptors were sampled from an adult with an advanced solid tumor such as melanoma, head and neck, liver or kidney cancer. Each CDR3 is given with its conserved first and last residue. The D gene is left open where the match is weak. Clone size is given for some rows only: seen once, a few or many times, or a class if the clone is expanded.

>-|TRBJ2-5|TRBV30|TRBD1
CAWSVLGTGGLETQYF
TGTGCCTGGAGTGTACTTGGGACAGGGGGCTTGGAGACCCAGTACTTC
>-|TRBJ2-7|TRBV21-1|-
CASSTRQGAYEQYF
TGTGCCAGCAGCACCAGACAGGGAGCCTACGAGCAGTACTTC
>-|TRBJ1-3|TRBV5-1|-
CASSLEGLTGNTIYF
TGCGCCAGCAGCTTGGAAGGGCTTACTGGAAACACCATATATTTT
>-|TRBJ2-7|TRBV4-3|TRBD2
CASSQDRASGGHPNEQYF
TGCGCCAGCAGCCAAGATAGGGCTAGCGGGGGCCACCCCAACGAGCAGTACTTC
>-|TRBJ1-4|TRBV10-3|-
CAISESTSTNEKLFF
TGTGCCATCAGTGAGTCCACCTCAACTAATGAAAAACTGTTTTTT
>once|TRBJ2-1|TRBV27|-
CASCGGVFSYNEQFF
TGTGCCAGCTGCGGTGGGGTTTTCTCCTACAATGAGCAGTTCTTC
>-|TRBJ2-7|TRBV6-6|TRBD1
CASSEDRGLGDEQYF
TGTGCCAGCAGTGAGGACAGGGGGCTAGGGGACGAGCAGTACTTC
>-|TRBJ1-1|TRBV9|-
CASSVVPGLNTEAFF
TGTGCCAGCAGCGTAGTTCCGGGTTTGAACACTGAAGCTTTCTTT
>-|TRBJ2-3|TRBV25-1|TRBD2
CASREGASGKLTDTQYF
TGTGCCAGCAGGGAAGGGGCTAGCGGCAAACTCACAGATACGCAGTATTTT
>-|TRBJ2-7|TRBV5-1|-
CASRTYASQSYEQYF
TGCGCCAGCAGGACATATGCCTCACAAAGCTACGAGCAGTACTTC
>-|TRBJ2-3|TRBV7-8|-
CASSASVPDTQYF
TGTGCCAGCAGCGCCTCCGTCCCAGATACGCAGTATTTT
>-|TRBJ1-2|TRBV29-1|-
CSASWELNYGYTF
TGCAGCGCCAGCTGGGAGCTTAACTATGGCTACACCTTC
>-|TRBJ1-1|TRBV4-1|TRBD1
CASSFLDRENTEAFF
TGCGCCAGCAGCTTCCTCGACAGGGAAAACACTGAAGCTTTCTTT
>-|TRBJ2-1|TRBV7-6|TRBD2
CASSLRVGLAGGAYNEQFF
TGTGCCAGCAGCTTAAGGGTGGGACTAGCGGGCGGGGCCTACAATGAGCAGTTCTTC
>-|TRBJ2-6|TRBV5-1|-
CASSSDPGANVLTF
TGCGCCAGCAGCTCCGATCCTGGGGCCAACGTCCTGACTTTC
>-|TRBJ1-1|TRBV7-8|-
CASSLVEGGVLNTEAFF
TGTGCCAGCAGCTTAGTGGAGGGAGGGGTTCTGAACACTGAAGCTTTCTTT
>-|TRBJ2-5|TRBV15|TRBD1
CATSVRAGGGETQYF
TGTGCCACCAGCGTAAGAGCAGGGGGCGGGGAGACCCAGTACTTC
>-|TRBJ2-3|TRBV2|-
CASSATDTQYF
TGTGCCAGCAGTGCAACAGATACGCAGTATTTT
>-|TRBJ2-7|TRBV5-7|-
CASSFGFNQDYEQYF
TGTGCCAGCAGCTTTGGATTCAACCAGGACTACGAGCAGTACTTC
>-|TRBJ2-5|TRBV27|-
CASRRWPSGHQETQYF
TGTGCCAGCAGACGTTGGCCCTCGGGCCACCAAGAGACCCAGTACTTC
>-|TRBJ2-2|TRBV4-3|TRBD2
CASSLRAGGFQAANTGELFF
TGCGCCAGCAGCCTCCGCGCGGGGGGCTTCCAAGCCGCGAACACCGGGGAGCTGTTTTTT
>-|TRBJ1-1|TRBV2|-
CASSGEFTEAFF
TGTGCCAGCAGTGGCGAGTTCACTGAAGCTTTCTTT
>-|TRBJ1-4|TRBV6-1|-
CASSPQAGLEKLFF
TGTGCCAGCAGCCCACAGGCAGGGCTTGAAAAACTGTTTTTT
>-|TRBJ1-5|TRBV7-9|TRBD1
CASSPMDRGNQPQHF
TGTGCCAGCAGCCCAATGGACAGGGGGAATCAGCCCCAGCATTTT
>-|TRBJ2-5|TRBV29-1|-
CSVAPTGRGETQYF
TGCAGCGTTGCGCCAACAGGGCGGGGAGAGACCCAGTACTTC
>-|TRBJ2-1|TRBV11-3|TRBD2
CASSRAGDEQFF
TGTGCCAGCAGCCGAGCGGGAGATGAGCAGTTCTTC
>-|TRBJ1-1|TRBV11-2|-
CASTTGRVDTEAFF
TGTGCCAGCACCACCGGCAGGGTGGACACTGAAGCTTTCTTT
>-|TRBJ2-7|TRBV25-1|TRBD1
CASNTGQGSYEQYF
TGTGCCAGTAACACCGGACAGGGTTCGTACGAGCAGTACTTC
>-|TRBJ2-7|TRBV5-1|-
CASSLDAASYEQYF
TGCGCCAGCAGCTTGGATGCGGCGTCCTACGAGCAGTACTTC
>-|TRBJ1-1|TRBV10-2|-
CASSEGRTEAFF
TGCGCCAGCAGCGAGGGACGCACTGAAGCTTTCTTT
>-|TRBJ2-7|TRBV6-5|-
CASSSPGPYEQYF
TGTGCCAGCAGTTCACCGGGACCCTACGAGCAGTACTTC
>-|TRBJ2-7|TRBV11-2|-
CASSFGLSYEQYF
TGTGCCAGCAGCTTCGGCTTGTCCTACGAGCAGTACTTC
>-|TRBJ2-3|TRBV9|-
CASSVAPQGVSSTDTQYF
TGTGCCAGCAGCGTAGCCCCCCAAGGGGTCAGTAGCACAGATACGCAGTATTTT
>-|TRBJ1-5|TRBV19|-
CASTSGQRGWSNQPQHF
TGTGCCAGTACCTCAGGACAGAGAGGATGGAGCAATCAGCCCCAGCATTTT
>-|TRBJ2-1|TRBV7-3|-
CASSSRDTGPHEQFF
TGTGCCAGCAGCTCCCGGGACACCGGGCCACATGAGCAGTTCTTC
>once|TRBJ2-7|TRBV5-4|TRBD2
CASRGGGTSSYEQYF
TGTGCCAGCAGGGGGGGAGGGACTAGCTCCTACGAGCAGTACTTC
>-|TRBJ2-2|TRBV4-3|TRBD1
CASSQDWTGDARELFF
TGCGCCAGCAGCCAAGATTGGACAGGGGACGCAAGGGAGCTGTTTTTT
>-|TRBJ2-3|TRBV5-1|-
CASSPDLGGTDTQYF
TGCGCCAGCAGCCCTGACCTAGGTGGCACAGATACGCAGTATTTT
>-|TRBJ1-4|TRBV11-2|-
CASSLEIPSATNEKLFF
TGTGCCAGCAGCTTAGAGATTCCCAGTGCAACTAATGAAAAACTGTTTTTT
>-|TRBJ1-6|TRBV10-2|TRBD1
CASSELRGLSPLHF
TGCGCCAGCAGTGAGTTGAGGGGGCTATCACCCCTCCACTTT
>-|TRBJ2-7|TRBV5-6|TRBD1
CASSLGQGVSEQYF
TGTGCCAGCAGCTTGGGACAGGGGGTTTCCGAGCAGTACTTC
>-|TRBJ2-3|TRBV27|-
CASSPPSLWIRKTDTQYF
TGTGCCAGCAGCCCTCCATCCCTCTGGATTCGAAAAACAGATACGCAGTATTTT
>-|TRBJ2-4|TRBV19|-
CASTRSGTAKNIQYF
TGTGCCAGTACCCGCTCCGGGACAGCCAAAAACATTCAGTACTTC
>once|TRBJ1-6|TRBV6-5|-
CASKQGYNSPLHF
TGTGCCAGCAAACAGGGCTACAATTCACCCCTCCACTTT
>few|TRBJ2-7|TRBV15|-
CATSRAGGAYEQYF
TGTGCCACCAGCAGAGCCGGCGGGGCGTACGAGCAGTACTTC
>-|TRBJ2-1|TRBV27|TRBD2
CASSPPGGVRRGADNEQFF
TGTGCCAGCAGTCCCCCTGGCGGTGTTAGGCGGGGGGCAGACAATGAGCAGTTCTTC
>once|TRBJ2-7|TRBV6-5|-
CASSPGQTYEQYF
TGTGCCAGCAGCCCCGGACAGACCTACGAGCAGTACTTC
>-|TRBJ2-3|TRBV4-3|TRBD2
CASSQDTLLAGRDTQYF
TGCGCCAGCAGCCAAGATACTTTACTAGCGGGAAGAGATACGCAGTATTTT
>-|TRBJ1-5|TRBV6-5|-
CASSYSRNSNQPQHF
TGTGCCAGCAGTTACTCCCGAAATAGCAATCAGCCCCAGCATTTT
>-|TRBJ1-1|TRBV5-4|-
CASSFEQQGENTEAFF
TGTGCCAGCAGTTTCGAACAACAAGGGGAAAACACTGAAGCTTTCTTT
>-|TRBJ2-7|TRBV4-3|TRBD2
CASSQAIAGGHNEQYF
TGCGCCAGCAGCCAAGCAATAGCGGGGGGGCATAACGAGCAGTACTTC